These 22 T cell receptor beta chains were all obtained from the same sample, sequenced in a study of CD8+ T cells in alopecia areata. Extraction of RNA preceded its reverse transcription into cDNA, which served as the sequencing template. The table came from immunoSEQ multiplex PCR; TCRdb's copy has only in-frame clones and leaves some out. This table holds about 120,000 clones, roughly 60% found once. Stated treatment: oral pan-JAK inhibitor, 5-10 mg twice daily. The sample consisted of CD8+ T cells sorted from blood, taken at week 4, from a patient treated with tofacitinib. These receptors were taken from a human donor with alopecia areata.

V and J are TRBV6-4 and TRBJ1-1, with a weak D call TRBD1 (5 bases). V lost 0 bases, J lost 5 bases, and 7 bases lay in between. Looked up from germline, CDR1 is MRHNA and CDR2 is SNTAGT. The CDR3 loop spans 13 amino acids. CDR3 sequence (DNA): TGTGCCAGCAGTGACTCTCCAGGGACTGAAGCTTTCTTT. Its protein product is CASSDSPGTEAFF.

This chain links TRBV30 with TRBJ1-1; 9 nucleotides align to TRBD1. The CDR3 consists of 12 residues. Per the germline V gene, CDR1 is GTSNPN and CDR2 is SVGIG (reference sequence). J was trimmed by 7 bases and V by 2 bases; bases with no gene match: 2. This CDR3 reads CAWSWDRDEAFF. In DNA, the CDR3 is TGTGCCTGGAGTTGGGACAGGGATGAAGCTTTCTTT.

V is TRBV7-9 and J is TRBJ1-2, with a tentative D call TRBD1 (5 bases). The germline V gene has CDR1 SEHNR and CDR2 FQNEAQ (reference sequence). The length of the CDR3 is 15 residues. The V end lost 5 bases, the J end lost 4 bases, and 17 bases lay between the germline ends. CDR3 sequence (DNA): TGTGCCAGCAGCCGACGCAGGGCCCTATCCTATGGCTACACCTTC. Protein: CASSRRRALSYGYTF.

The chain combines TRBV29-1 with TRBJ1-2; D not certain. Per the germline V gene, CDR1 is SQVTM and CDR2 is ANQGSEA. V lost 0 bases and J lost 1, with 9 bases in between. The CDR3 runs to 14 residues. In nucleotides, the CDR3 is TGCAGCGTTGAAGATCTTAAACATAACTATGGCTACACCTTC. It translates to CSVEDLKHNYGYTF.

The chain joins TRBV7-9 to TRBJ2-7; 8 bases line up with TRBD2. Germline trimming cut 7 bases from V and 3 bases from J; bases unmatched to any gene: 17. Germline V CDR1 and CDR2: SEHNR, FQNEAQ (reference sequence). The CDR3 is made up of 17 amino acids. CDR3 coding DNA: TGTGCCAGCACCTTCATTGAGCGAGCGGGGGATATCTACGAGCAGTACTTC. Encoded protein: CASTFIERAGDIYEQYF. Full variable domain (remainder filled in from reference TRBV7-9 and TRBJ2-7): DTGVSQNPRHKITKRGQNVTFRCDPISEHNRLYWYRQTLGQGPEFLTYFQNEAQLEKSRLLSDRFSAERPKGSFSTLEIQRTEQGDSAMYLCASTFIERAGDIYEQYFGPGTRLTVT.

This clone was seen only a few times. This sequence joins TRBV27 and TRBJ1-2; the D gene is possibly TRBD1 (6 bases). Trimming shortened V by 6 bases and J by 8 bases, and 16 bases separated the two germline ends. The CDR3 is 13 residues long. Germline-derived CDR1 and CDR2 are MNHEY and SMNVEV (reference sequence). The CDR3 DNA reads as TGTGCCAGCAGCCCTCGGGGGGCTAAAGGCTACACCTTC. Protein sequence: CASSPRGAKGYTF.

A few counts support this clone. The chain combines TRBV5-1 with TRBJ1-5; no firm D call. CDR3 length: 15 residues. The V gene's germline CDR1 is SGHRS and CDR2 YFSETQ. Trimming took 0 bases from V and 7 from J, leaving 14 bases between them. CDR3 residues: CASSLEGGPGQPQHF. The CDR3, as DNA: TGCGCCAGCAGCTTGGAGGGCGGCCCTGGGCAGCCCCAGCATTTT.

The chain combines TRBV29-1 with TRBJ2-1; 9 bases map to TRBD1. The length of the CDR3 is 14 residues. CDR1 and CDR2 from the germline V gene are SQVTM and ANQGSEA. The V and J ends lost 5 bases and 6 bases, in that order; junction bases with no gene match: 8. CDR3 region: CSVILRDRANEQFF. The CDR3 coding sequence is TGCAGCGTTATCTTACGGGACAGGGCCAATGAGCAGTTCTTC.

The chain links TRBV29-1 to TRBJ1-2; TRBD1 is a possible D gene (5 bases). Germline V gene lookup returns CDR1 SQVTM and CDR2 ANQGSEA. The CDR3 runs to 14 residues. Between the trimmed V and J ends, which lost 2 bases and 6 bases, there was a span of 16 bases. The CDR3 bases are TGCAGCGTTGAACCGGGACCCCCCGTGCATGGCTACACCTTC. Translating gives CSVEPGPPVHGYTF.

A few counts support this clone. The chain carries TRBV7-9 and TRBJ1-2; D not resolved. Germline V gene data show CDR1 as SEHNR and CDR2 as FQNEAQ (reference sequence). Trimming stripped 11 bases from V and 4 bases from J, with 14 bases between. CDR3 length: 12 residues. As DNA, the CDR3 is TGTGCCGTTACTGATGGAGGCTATGGCTACACCTTC. It encodes CAVTDGGYGYTF.

This clone has just a few counts. The chain links TRBV7-9 to TRBJ1-1; D may be TRBD1 (5 bases). Germline V lookup: CDR1 SEHNR, CDR2 FQNEAQ (reference sequence). This CDR3 region has 15 residues. Trimming shortened V by 3 bases and J by 0 bases, and 11 bases separated the two germline ends. The CDR3 loop is CASSFTGFMNTEAFF. In DNA, the CDR3 is TGTGCCAGCAGCTTCACAGGTTTCATGAACACTGAAGCTTTCTTT.

The genes are TRBV29-1 and TRBJ2-7, with D uncertain. The ends were cut back, 4 bases at V and 4 bases at J, with 8 bases in the middle. The CDR3 has 11 amino acids. The germline gives CDR1 SQVTM, CDR2 ANQGSEA. CDR3 in DNA: TGCAGCGTTGGAACGACGTACGAGCAGTACTTC. This codes for CSVGTTYEQYF.

The chain has TRBV27 and TRBJ1-2; 8 nucleotides align to TRBD1. CDR1 MNHEY and CDR2 SMNVEV come from the germline V gene (reference sequence). After removal of 4 bases from V and 0 bases from J, the junction contained 10 bases not matched to a gene. The CDR3 spans 17 residues. CDR3 sequence: CASSSPRGQGANYGYTF. In nucleotides, the CDR3 is TGTGCCAGCAGTTCCCCCCGCGGACAGGGAGCTAACTATGGCTACACCTTC.

The chain is built from TRBV9 and TRBJ2-7; D unclear. This CDR3 contains 13 residues. The V end was cut by 0 bases, the J end by 2 bases, with 6 bases between. Per germline, CDR1 SGDLS and CDR2 YYNGEE. The CDR3 protein is CASSVGSTYEQYF. The CDR3 region has the DNA TGTGCCAGCAGCGTAGGATCCACCTACGAGCAGTACTTC. The entire variable domain, with the rest obtained from reference TRBV9 and TRBJ2-7, is as follows: DSGVTQTPKHLITATGQRVTLRCSPRSGDLSVYWYQQSLDQGLQFLIQYYNGEERAKGNILERFSAQQFPDLHSELNLSSLELGDSALYFCASSVGSTYEQYFGPGTRLTVT.

This clone was detected a few times. The J gene is TRBJ2-6, the V gene TRBV13, with 10 bases that match TRBD1. CDR1 and CDR2 (germline): PRHDT, FYEKMQ (reference sequence). The CDR3 is made up of 16 amino acids. V shed 4 bases and J 5 bases; nucleotides not matched to a gene: 5. The DNA of the CDR3 is TGTGCCAGCAGCTCGGACAGGGGGACTAGGGCCAACGTCCTGACTTTC. Residues: CASSSDRGTRANVLTF.

V gene TRBV27 combines with J gene TRBJ1-1, with D possibly being TRBD1 (6 bases). Germline V gene sequence: CDR1 MNHEY, CDR2 SMNVEV (reference sequence). Trimming stripped 2 bases from V and 6 bases from J, with 13 bases between. The CDR3 has 14 residues. The CDR3 DNA follows: TGTGCCAGCAGTTTACCGGGACAAGCTTCTGAAGCTTTCTTT. Protein: CASSLPGQASEAFF.

This rearrangement joins TRBV5-6 to TRBJ2-7; no clear D gene. The germline V gene encodes CDR1 SGHDT and CDR2 YYEEEE. The CDR3 has 14 residues. The germline V and J ends were trimmed by 1 base and 6 bases, with 14 bases remaining between them. CDR3 nucleotides: TGTGCCAGCAGCTTGTATCACCTCCTCCGCGAGCAGTACTTC. Encoded protein: CASSLYHLLREQYF.

This clone has more than one count but fewer than ten. The CDR3 spells CAWSPVESEQFF. CDR3 nucleotides: TGTGCCTGGAGCCCGGTGGAGTCTGAGCAGTTCTTC. This rearrangement joins TRBV30 to TRBJ2-1; D ambiguous. The germline V gene encodes CDR1 GTSNPN and CDR2 SVGIG (reference sequence). CDR3 length: 12 amino acids. V lost 3 bases to trimming and J lost 9 bases, with 12 bases between them.

This clone was picked up a small number of times. The genes are TRBV10-3 and TRBJ2-5, with D possibly matching TRBD2 (6 bases). The CDR3 sequence is 13 residues long. Per the germline V gene, CDR1 is ENHRY and CDR2 is SYGVKD. Trimming shortened V by 2 bases and J by 5 bases, and 9 bases separated the two germline ends. The CDR3 coding sequence is TGTGCCATCAGTGAGGGACGGGAGGAGACCCAGTACTTC. The encoded protein is CAISEGREETQYF.

The chain is built from TRBV5-1 and TRBJ2-7, with D hard to call. The germline gives CDR1 SGHRS, CDR2 YFSETQ. V gave up 1 base and J gave up 7 bases, with 6 bases separating them. The CDR3 length is 11 residues. Here the CDR3 reads CASSLNGEQYF. CDR3 DNA sequence: TGCGCCAGCAGCTTGAATGGGGAGCAGTACTTC.

This clone was seen a single time. The chain employs TRBV30 and TRBJ2-7; 8 bases are a match to TRBD1. This CDR3 comprises 14 residues. Germline CDR1 and CDR2: GTSNPN and SVGIG (reference sequence). Losses at the gene ends were 2 bases for V and 2 bases for J; bases not matched to a gene: 5. The CDR3 bases are TGTGCCTGGAGTCCAGGGACAGGTGCCTACGAGCAGTACTTC. Its protein product is CAWSPGTGAYEQYF.

This sequence joins TRBV29-1 and TRBJ1-2; D is ambiguous. Trimming pared 2 bases from V and 5 bases from J, leaving 15 bases between. Germline V gene lookup returns CDR1 SQVTM and CDR2 ANQGSEA. The CDR3 loop spans 14 amino acids. CDR3 protein: CSVETGSPRYGYTF. For the CDR3, the DNA is TGCAGCGTTGAAACTGGATCCCCACGTTATGGCTACACCTTC.